The present T cell receptor beta chain was sequenced within a study of T cell repertoires in cytomegalovirus infection. Study-wide background: Indications of both CMV infection and matching HLA type were provided by public TCR beta signatures.

In its sample, this clonotype was seen many times. Its antigen is still unknown. This CDR3 is 15 amino acids long. The V and J ends lost 7 bases and 4 bases, in that order; junction bases with no gene match: 8. Whole-study findings and limits: Summed frequency of shared TCR beta families picked out CMV carriers who also had the relevant HLA. Ex vivo, HLA-C-restricted CMV-specific TCR beta clonotypes prevailed over the rest of the response.

TCRdb ran MiXCR on the reads and lists one entry per CDR3 protein. The sample holds around 240,000 distinct CDR3 sequences; roughly 23% are singletons and the top ten take 15% to 20%. The sample was CD8+ T cells from PBMCs. The J gene is TRBJ2-1, the V gene TRBV12-3 or TRBV12-4, with 9 bases identical to TRBD1. The receptor's source is a human donor in good health (CMV status not recorded). Some clones in this sample may be carry-over from other donors' samples. CDR3 bases: TGTGCCAGCACCCCGGGACAGGGTCCTTACAATGAGCAGTTCTTC. It encodes CASTPGQGPYNEQFF.